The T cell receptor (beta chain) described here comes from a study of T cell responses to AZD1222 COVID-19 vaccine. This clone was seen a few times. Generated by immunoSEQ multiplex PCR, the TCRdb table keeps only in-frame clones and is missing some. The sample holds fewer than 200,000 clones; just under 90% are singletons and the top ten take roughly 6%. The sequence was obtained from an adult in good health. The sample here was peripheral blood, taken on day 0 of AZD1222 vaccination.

CDR3 coding DNA: TGTGCCAGCAGCCAAGCTAGCGCGTCCTACAATGAGCAGTTCTTC. Its translation is CASSQASASYNEQFF. The chain employs TRBV3-1 (or the pseudogene TRBV3-2) and TRBJ2-1, with a tentative D call TRBD2 (6 bases). The CDR3 sequence is 15 residues long. The germline V gene encodes CDR1 LGHDT and CDR2 YNNKEL (reference sequence). The ends were cut back, 1 base at V and 1 base at J, with 8 bases in the middle.